This T cell receptor beta chain derives from a study of blood T cell repertoires in COVID-19. Whole-study context: Some COVID-19 samples were acute and others convalescent; all came from the United States, Italy and Spain. T cells, B-cell-depleted T cells, or PBMCs provided the cDNA or gDNA that served as material.

This clone was observed a handful of times. Methods used by the authors: Researchers report that nucleated cell counts were estimated from reference gene primer amplification. Data came from immunoSEQ multiplex PCR; TCRdb stores just in-frame clones and leaves some out. V, J and clone size are taken as reported in that table, and D and trimming were inferred from the DNA itself. The table lists some 130,000 clones, approximately 80% of them singletons, with approximately 3.9% in the top ten. The sample consisted of peripheral blood. This clonotype was obtained from a woman older than 75 with acute or convalescent COVID-19.

The CDR3 nucleotides read TGTGCTAGTGGTCCGGACAGTAGGTACACTGAAGCTTTCTTT. This encodes CASGPDSRYTEAFF. The V call is TRBV12-5, the J call TRBJ1-1; D is perhaps TRBD1 (6 bases). Between the trimmed V and J ends, which lost 5 bases and 3 bases, there was a span of 13 bases. The CDR3 runs to 14 residues. Germline loops: CDR1 LGHNT, CDR2 FRNRAP. Drawing the rest from reference TRBV12-5 and TRBJ1-1, the complete variable domain is DARVTQTPRHKVTEMGQEVTMRCQPILGHNTVFWYRQTMMQGLELLAYFRNRAPLDDSGMPKDRFSAEMPDATLATLKIQPSEPRDSAVYFCASGPDSRYTEAFFGQGTRLTVV.